This entry lists 22 T cell receptor beta chains sequenced from one sample in a study of blood T cell repertoires in COVID-19. Using immunoSEQ multiplex PCR, the repertoire was profiled, and TCRdb retains in-frame clones only, with some absent. The sample includes about 140,000 clones, around nine tenths of them seen just once. The sample taken for sequencing was peripheral blood. These receptors were obtained from a man aged 50 or older with active or convalescent COVID-19.

In this sample, this clone turned up once. The chain employs TRBV18 and TRBJ2-7; a weak D match, TRBD1 (6 bases). This CDR3 is built from 17 residues. V was trimmed by 0 bases and J by 0 bases, leaving 15 bases between them. Germline V gene data show CDR1 as KGHSH and CDR2 as LQKENI. DNA of the CDR3: TGTGCCAGCTCACCACCGGGGGCTTCGTCGGCCTCCTACGAGCAGTACTTC. Translated: CASSPPGASSASYEQYF.

This clone showed up just a few times. The V call is TRBV18, the J call TRBJ2-3, with a possible D match to TRBD1 (6 bases). The V end was cut by 5 bases, the J end by 5 bases, with 14 bases between. Germline CDR1 and CDR2: KGHSH and LQKENI. The CDR3 loop spans 14 amino acids. CDR3 DNA: TGTGCCAGCTCAACAGGGACAACGAGAGATACGCAGTATTTT. It translates to CASSTGTTRDTQYF.

The chain recombines TRBV19 with TRBJ2-7; TRBD1 aligns across 9 bases. Trimming at V came to 5 bases and at J to 2 bases, leaving 7 bases not matched to a gene. Germline V lookup: CDR1 LNHDA, CDR2 SQIVND (reference sequence). This CDR3 has 15 residues. CDR3 nucleotides: TGTGCCAGTAGTTCACGACAGGGGGGAACCTACGAGCAGTACTTC. It specifies CASSSRQGGTYEQYF.

The rearrangement links TRBV6-6 to TRBJ1-1; 9 bases line up with TRBD1. There are 15 residues in the CDR3. V lost 2 bases to trimming and J lost 3 bases; unmatched junction nucleotides: 4. Germline assignment: CDR1 MNHNY and CDR2 SVGAGI (reference sequence). This chain's CDR3 is CASSYGRTGDTEAFF. In DNA, the CDR3 is TGTGCCAGCAGTTACGGGCGGACAGGGGACACTGAAGCTTTCTTT.

The chain joins TRBV27 to TRBJ2-3, with D tentatively TRBD1 (5 bases). Germline values: CDR1 MNHEY, CDR2 SMNVEV (reference sequence). V dropped 0 bases and J dropped 2 bases, with 9 bases sitting between them. The CDR3 sequence is 15 residues long. Written as DNA, the CDR3 is TGTGCCAGCAGTTTATCAGGGGCGGCCACAGATACGCAGTATTTT. Translated: CASSLSGAATDTQYF.

J is TRBJ2-1 and V is TRBV11-2, with 7 bases lining up with TRBD1. The CDR3 covers 14 residues. The germline gives CDR1 SGHAT, CDR2 FQNNGV. V lost 5 bases to trimming and J lost 4 bases; unmatched junction nucleotides: 5. CDR3 residues: CASSRTGPYNEQFF. The DNA of the CDR3 is TGTGCCAGCAGCCGGACAGGCCCATACAATGAGCAGTTCTTC.

The gene calls are TRBV3-1 (or the pseudogene TRBV3-2) and TRBJ2-1, with a possible D match to TRBD1 (7 bases). The V and J ends lost 6 bases and 7 bases respectively, with 10 bases between them. The CDR3 spans 12 residues. Germline V gene lookup returns CDR1 LGHDT and CDR2 YNNKEL (reference sequence). CDR3 nucleotide sequence: TGTGCCAGCAGGTCAGGGGGGAATGAGCAGTTCTTC. Protein sequence: CASRSGGNEQFF.

The chain combines TRBV11-3 with TRBJ2-5; 9 bases fit TRBD1. This CDR3 has 15 amino acids. Looked up from germline, CDR1 is SGHNT and CDR2 is YENEEA. V lost 4 bases and J lost 2; bases outside the gene matches: 5. This CDR3 reads CASSSGTGIQETQYF. The CDR3 DNA reads as TGTGCCAGCAGCTCCGGGACAGGGATTCAAGAGACCCAGTACTTC.

This chain connects TRBV5-1 to TRBJ1-1, with TRBD1 as a possible D gene (6 bases). This CDR3 has 14 amino acids. Per germline, CDR1 SGHRS and CDR2 YFSETQ. Between the trimmed V and J ends, which lost 4 bases and 1 base, there was a span of 11 bases. The CDR3 reads CASSVMTGNTEAFF. DNA for the CDR3: TGCGCCAGCAGCGTCATGACAGGGAACACTGAAGCTTTCTTT.

V usage is TRBV5-1 and J usage is TRBJ1-1; perhaps TRBD1 as D (6 bases). Germline V lookup: CDR1 SGHRS, CDR2 YFSETQ. Trimming stripped 4 bases from V and 1 base from J, with 20 bases between. CDR3 size: 17 residues. CDR3 in amino acids: CASSRVPGAGGNTEAFF. CDR3 nucleotide sequence: TGCGCCAGCAGCAGAGTTCCAGGGGCGGGCGGGAACACTGAAGCTTTCTTT.

The chain couples TRBV6-6 to TRBJ2-7, with 11 bases that match TRBD2. Germline values: CDR1 MNHNY, CDR2 SVGAGI (reference sequence). There are 16 residues in the CDR3. The J segment lost 2 bases and the V segment lost 4 bases, leaving 7 bases of the junction unmatched. In DNA form, the CDR3 reads TGTGCCAGCAGTTCATTTATAGCGGGAGGGCCCTACGAGCAGTACTTC. It is translated as CASSSFIAGGPYEQYF.

This sequence joins TRBV20-1 and TRBJ1-6; TRBD1 agrees at 10 bases. CDR3 length: 15 amino acids. With V trimmed by 3 bases and J by 7 bases, 6 bases remained unmatched. CDR1 is DFQATT and CDR2 is SNEGSKA in the germline V gene (reference sequence). The CDR3 region has the DNA TGCAGTGCTAGTCGACAGGGGGCTGGAAATTCACCCCTCCACTTT. It translates to CSASRQGAGNSPLHF.

V is TRBV24-1 and J is TRBJ1-5; 7 nucleotides align to TRBD1. This CDR3 is built from 15 residues. Germline trimming cut 4 bases from V and 5 bases from J; bases unmatched to any gene: 7. Looked up from germline, CDR1 is KGHDR and CDR2 is SFDVKD. The CDR3: CATSDTMGQYQPQHF. The CDR3 coding sequence is TGTGCCACCAGTGACACTATGGGACAGTATCAGCCCCAGCATTTT.

The chain couples TRBV18 to TRBJ2-7; the D gene is possibly TRBD1 (6 bases). The V gene lost 5 bases and the J gene lost 6 bases, with 11 bases spanning the gap. The CDR3 is 12 amino acids. Germline-derived CDR1 and CDR2 are KGHSH and LQKENI. CDR3 DNA: TGTGCCAGCTCAGGACAGAGGGGCGAGCAGTACTTC. It yields the protein CASSGQRGEQYF.

The gene calls are TRBV7-9 and TRBJ2-4, with D maybe TRBD1 (5 bases). This CDR3 contains 15 residues. The V end lost 5 bases, the J end lost 0 bases, and 11 bases lay between the germline ends. CDR1 is SEHNR and CDR2 is FQNEAQ in the germline V gene (reference sequence). The CDR3: CASSPTVLAKNIQYF. CDR3 coding DNA: TGTGCCAGCAGCCCGACAGTGTTAGCCAAAAACATTCAGTACTTC. The full variable domain, its missing parts supplied by reference TRBV7-9 and TRBJ2-4, is DTGVSQNPRHKITKRGQNVTFRCDPISEHNRLYWYRQTLGQGPEFLTYFQNEAQLEKSRLLSDRFSAERPKGSFSTLEIQRTEQGDSAMYLCASSPTVLAKNIQYFGAGTRLSVL.

The J gene is TRBJ1-1, the V gene TRBV28, with 11 bases that match TRBD1. Trimming removed 4 bases from V and 3 bases from J; junction bases left unmatched: 16. The CDR3 consists of 19 residues. Per the germline V gene, CDR1 is MDHEN and CDR2 is SYDVKM. Here the CDR3 DNA reads TGTGCCAGCAGTTGGTTGGACAGGGGGCGAGTTTTCATCCACACTGAAGCTTTCTTT. It translates to CASSWLDRGRVFIHTEAFF.

This sequence joins TRBV3-1 (or the pseudogene TRBV3-2) and TRBJ2-5, with a possible D match to TRBD1 (5 bases). V shed 4 bases and J shed 2 bases, with 11 bases lying between them. The germline CDR1 and CDR2 sequences are LGHDT and YNNKEL (reference sequence). The CDR3 is 14 residues long. In DNA form, the CDR3 reads TGTGCCAGCAGCCGTCAGGGTTCACAAGAGACCCAGTACTTC. Amino acid sequence: CASSRQGSQETQYF.

The V call is TRBV19, the J call TRBJ2-5; 7 positions match TRBD2. Germline V lookup: CDR1 LNHDA, CDR2 SQIVND (reference sequence). The CDR3 loop spans 14 amino acids. The V segment lost 8 bases and the J segment 5 bases; nucleotides outside the gene matches: 11. CDR3 in DNA: TGTGCCAGTCCCGCCACTAGCGATCTGGAGACCCAGTACTTC. Encoded protein: CASPATSDLETQYF.

The rearrangement joins TRBV27 to TRBJ2-3; 8 bases fit TRBD1. Looked up from germline, CDR1 is MNHEY and CDR2 is SMNVEV (reference sequence). Germline trimming cut 1 base from V and 3 bases from J; bases unmatched to any gene: 12. This CDR3 is built from 18 residues. The CDR3 DNA reads as TGTGCCAGCAGTTTATACCAGGGGGCGCAGGGTGGAACAGATACGCAGTATTTT. Encoded protein: CASSLYQGAQGGTDTQYF.

The V call is TRBV6-1, the J call TRBJ1-6, with unresolved D. Germline V CDR1 and CDR2: MNHNS, SASEGT. Trimming shortened V by 0 bases and J by 7 bases, and 16 bases separated the two germline ends. This CDR3 spans 17 amino acids. The CDR3 sequence is CASSEALYSTSNSPLHF. The CDR3 bases are TGTGCCAGCAGTGAAGCGCTATACAGTACTTCCAATTCACCCCTCCACTTT.

The chain joins TRBV28 to TRBJ2-7; possible D gene TRBD2, 6 bases. Germline V gene data show CDR1 as MDHEN and CDR2 as SYDVKM. Trimming pared 7 bases from V and 6 bases from J, leaving 19 bases between. This CDR3 has 14 amino acids. CDR3 nucleotides: TGTGCCAGCACACCCGGGTGGGAGGCACTCGAGCAGTACTTC. This encodes CASTPGWEALEQYF.

The chain employs TRBV5-1 and TRBJ2-1, with 10 nucleotides matching TRBD2. Unmatched junction bases numbered 11, after V lost 2 bases and J lost 6 bases. The germline gives CDR1 SGHRS, CDR2 YFSETQ. This CDR3 has 17 residues. CDR3 amino acids: CASSFASGRGLPNEQFF. CDR3 nucleotides: TGCGCCAGCAGCTTTGCTAGCGGGAGAGGCCTCCCCAATGAGCAGTTCTTC.